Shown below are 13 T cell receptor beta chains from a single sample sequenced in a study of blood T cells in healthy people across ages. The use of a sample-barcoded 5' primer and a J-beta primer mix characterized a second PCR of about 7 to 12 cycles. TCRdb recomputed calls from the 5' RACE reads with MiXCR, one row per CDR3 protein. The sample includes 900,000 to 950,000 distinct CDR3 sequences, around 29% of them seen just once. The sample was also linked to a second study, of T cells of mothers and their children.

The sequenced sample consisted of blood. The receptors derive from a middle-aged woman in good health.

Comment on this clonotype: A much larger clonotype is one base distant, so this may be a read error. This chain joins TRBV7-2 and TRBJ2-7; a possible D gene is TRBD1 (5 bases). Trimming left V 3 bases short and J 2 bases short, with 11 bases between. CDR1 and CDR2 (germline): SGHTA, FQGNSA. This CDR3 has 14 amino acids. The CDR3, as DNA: TGTGCCAGCAGCTTGGAGACAGTACCCTACGAGCAGTACTTC. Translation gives CASSLETVPYEQYF. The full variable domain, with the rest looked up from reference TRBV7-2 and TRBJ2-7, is GAGVSQSPSNKVTEKGKDVELRCDPISGHTALYWYRQSLGQGLEFLIYFQGNSAPDKSGLPSDRFSAERTGGSVSTLTIQRTQQEDSAVYLCASSLETVPYEQYFGPGTRLTVT.

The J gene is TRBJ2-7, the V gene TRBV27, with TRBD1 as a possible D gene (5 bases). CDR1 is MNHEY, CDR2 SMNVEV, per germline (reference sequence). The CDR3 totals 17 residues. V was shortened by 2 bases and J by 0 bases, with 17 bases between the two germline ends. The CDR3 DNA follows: TGTGCCAGCAGTTTACTATCCGGCAGGGTGGGCTCCTACGAGCAGTACTTC. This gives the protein CASSLLSGRVGSYEQYF.

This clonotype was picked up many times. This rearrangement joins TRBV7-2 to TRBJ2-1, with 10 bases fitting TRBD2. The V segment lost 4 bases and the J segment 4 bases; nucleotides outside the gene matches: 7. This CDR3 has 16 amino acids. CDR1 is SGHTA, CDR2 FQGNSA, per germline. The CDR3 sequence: CASSSQPLAGYNEQFF. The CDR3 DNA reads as TGTGCCAGCAGCTCCCAGCCACTAGCGGGGTACAATGAGCAGTTCTTC.

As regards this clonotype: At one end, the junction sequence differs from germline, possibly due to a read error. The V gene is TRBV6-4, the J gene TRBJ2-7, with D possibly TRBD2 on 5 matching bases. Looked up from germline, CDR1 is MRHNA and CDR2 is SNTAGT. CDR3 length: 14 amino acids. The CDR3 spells CASSYSRTGYEQYF. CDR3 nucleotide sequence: TGTGCCAGCAGTTACTCCAGGACGGGATACGAGCAGTACTTC.

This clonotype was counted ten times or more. The CDR3 DNA reads TGCAGTGCTCTGCCGCCATGGGGTAACAATCAGCCCCAGCATTTT. This codes for CSALPPWGNNQPQHF. The chain links TRBV20-1 to TRBJ1-5, with D unresolved. The CDR3 totals 15 residues. Germline-derived CDR1 and CDR2 are DFQATT and SNEGSKA (reference sequence). Trimming shortened V by 5 bases and J by 3 bases, and 17 bases separated the two germline ends.

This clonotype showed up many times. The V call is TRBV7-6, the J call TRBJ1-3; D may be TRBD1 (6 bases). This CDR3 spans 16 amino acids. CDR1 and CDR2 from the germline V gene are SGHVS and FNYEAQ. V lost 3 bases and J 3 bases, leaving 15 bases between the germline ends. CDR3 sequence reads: CASSFSGVPLGNTIYF. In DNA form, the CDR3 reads TGTGCCAGCAGCTTTTCAGGGGTCCCCCTTGGAAACACCATATATTTT. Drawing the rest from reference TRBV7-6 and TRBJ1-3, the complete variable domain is GAGVSQSPRYKVTKRGQDVALRCDPISGHVSLYWYRQALGQGPEFLTYFNYEAQQDKSGLPNDRFSAERPEGSISTLTIQRTEQRDSAMYRCASSFSGVPLGNTIYFGEGSWLTVV.

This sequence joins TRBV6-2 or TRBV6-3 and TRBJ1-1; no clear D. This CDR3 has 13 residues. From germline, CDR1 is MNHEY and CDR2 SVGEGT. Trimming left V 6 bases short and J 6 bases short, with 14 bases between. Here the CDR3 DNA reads TGTGCCAGCAGAATGACAACGCGATCTGAAGCTTTCTTT. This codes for CASRMTTRSEAFF.

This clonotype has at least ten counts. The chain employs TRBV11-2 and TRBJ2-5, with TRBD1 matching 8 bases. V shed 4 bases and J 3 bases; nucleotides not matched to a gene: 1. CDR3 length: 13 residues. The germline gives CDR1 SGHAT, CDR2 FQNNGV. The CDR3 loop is CASSSTGEETQYF. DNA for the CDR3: TGTGCCAGCAGCTCGACAGGGGAAGAGACCCAGTACTTC.

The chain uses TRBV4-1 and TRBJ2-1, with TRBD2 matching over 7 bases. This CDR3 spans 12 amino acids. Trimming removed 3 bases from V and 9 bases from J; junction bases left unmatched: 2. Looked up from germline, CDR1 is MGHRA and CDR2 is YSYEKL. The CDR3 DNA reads TGCGCCAGCAGCCAGGGAGGGAGTGAGCAGTTCTTC. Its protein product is CASSQGGSEQFF.

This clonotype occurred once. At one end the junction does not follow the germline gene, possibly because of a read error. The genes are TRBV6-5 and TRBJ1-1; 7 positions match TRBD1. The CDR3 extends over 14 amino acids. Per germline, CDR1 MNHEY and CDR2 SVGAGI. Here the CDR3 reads CASSYRGQGAGAFF. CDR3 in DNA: TGTGCCAGTAGTTACAGGGGCCAGGGAGCGGGCGCTTTCTTT.

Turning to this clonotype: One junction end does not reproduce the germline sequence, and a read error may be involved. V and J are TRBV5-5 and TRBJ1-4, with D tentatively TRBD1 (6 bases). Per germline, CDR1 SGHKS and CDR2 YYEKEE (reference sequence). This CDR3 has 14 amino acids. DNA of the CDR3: TGTGCCAGCAGCTCACAGGGAAATGCTGAAAAACGGTTTTTT. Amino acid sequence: CASSSQGNAEKRFF. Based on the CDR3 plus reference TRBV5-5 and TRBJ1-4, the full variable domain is DAGVTQSPTHLIKTRGQQVTLRCSPISGHKSVSWYQQVLGQGPQFIFQYYEKEERGRGNFPDRFSARQFPNYSSELNVNALLLGDSALYLCASSSQGNAEKRFFGSGTQLSVL.

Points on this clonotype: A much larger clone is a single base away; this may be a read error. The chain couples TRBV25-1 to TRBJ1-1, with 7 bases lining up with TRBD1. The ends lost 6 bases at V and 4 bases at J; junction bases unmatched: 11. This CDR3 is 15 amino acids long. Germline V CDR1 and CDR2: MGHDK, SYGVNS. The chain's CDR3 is CASRRQGGWFTEAFF. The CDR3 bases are TGTGCCAGCAGACGACAGGGAGGGTGGTTCACTGAAGCTTTCTTT. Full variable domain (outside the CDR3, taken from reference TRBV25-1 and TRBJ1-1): EADIYQTPRYLVIGTGKKITLECSQTMGHDKMYWYQQDPGMELHLIHYSYGVNSTEKGDLSSESTVSRIRTEHFPLTLESARPSHTSQYLCASRRQGGWFTEAFFGQGTRLTVV.

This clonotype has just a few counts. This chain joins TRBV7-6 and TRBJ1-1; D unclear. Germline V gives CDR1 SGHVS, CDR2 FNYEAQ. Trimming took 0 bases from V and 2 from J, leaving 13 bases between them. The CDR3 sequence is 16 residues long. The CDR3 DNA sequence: TGTGCCAGCAGCTTAGCCGCCAACGTGCGAAACACTGAAGCTTTCTTT. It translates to CASSLAANVRNTEAFF.